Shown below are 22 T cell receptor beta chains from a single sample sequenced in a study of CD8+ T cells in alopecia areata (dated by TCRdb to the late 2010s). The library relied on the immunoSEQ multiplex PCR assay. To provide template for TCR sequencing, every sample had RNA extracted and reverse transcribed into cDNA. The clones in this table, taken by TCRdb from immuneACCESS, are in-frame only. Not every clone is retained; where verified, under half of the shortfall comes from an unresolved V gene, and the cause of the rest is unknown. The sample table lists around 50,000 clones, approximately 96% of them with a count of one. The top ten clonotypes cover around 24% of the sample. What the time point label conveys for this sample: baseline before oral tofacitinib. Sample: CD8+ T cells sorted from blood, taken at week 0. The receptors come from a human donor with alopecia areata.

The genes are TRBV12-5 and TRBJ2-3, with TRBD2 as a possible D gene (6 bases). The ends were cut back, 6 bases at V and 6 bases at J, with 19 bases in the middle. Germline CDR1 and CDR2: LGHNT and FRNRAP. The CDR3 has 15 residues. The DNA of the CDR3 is TGTGCTAGTGGCCCCACAGGCGGGGTCGGTGATACGCAGTATTTT. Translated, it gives CASGPTGGVGDTQYF.

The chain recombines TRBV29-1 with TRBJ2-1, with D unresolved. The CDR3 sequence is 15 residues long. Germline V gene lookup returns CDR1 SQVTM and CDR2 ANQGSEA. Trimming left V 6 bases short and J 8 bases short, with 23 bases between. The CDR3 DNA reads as TGCAGCGTCGTTTGGACCGGAGTCCCCAACGATGAGCAGTTCTTC. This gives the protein CSVVWTGVPNDEQFF.

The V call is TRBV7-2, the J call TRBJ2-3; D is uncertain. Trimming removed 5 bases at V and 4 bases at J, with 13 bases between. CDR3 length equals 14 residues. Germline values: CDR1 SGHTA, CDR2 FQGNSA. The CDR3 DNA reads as TGTGCCAGCAGCCCTTGGGCCCGTGCAGATACGCAGTATTTT. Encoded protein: CASSPWARADTQYF.

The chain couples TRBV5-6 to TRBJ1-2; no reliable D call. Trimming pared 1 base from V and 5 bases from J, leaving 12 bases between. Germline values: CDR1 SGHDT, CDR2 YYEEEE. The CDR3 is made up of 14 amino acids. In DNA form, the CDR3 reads TGTGCCAGCAGCTTGTCCGGCGGCTATTATGGCTACACCTTC. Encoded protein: CASSLSGGYYGYTF. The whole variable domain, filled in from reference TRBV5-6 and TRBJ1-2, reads DAGVTQSPTHLIKTRGQQVTLRCSPKSGHDTVSWYQQALGQGPQFIFQYYEEEERQRGNFPDRFSGHQFPNYSSELNVNALLLGDSALYLCASSLSGGYYGYTFGSGTRLTVV.

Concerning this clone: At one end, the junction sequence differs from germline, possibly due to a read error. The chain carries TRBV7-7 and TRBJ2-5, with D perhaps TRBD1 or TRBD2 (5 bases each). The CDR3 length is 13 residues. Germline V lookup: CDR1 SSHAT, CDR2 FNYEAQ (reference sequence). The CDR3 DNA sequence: TGTGCTAGCAGCCCGATGGGACGGGAGACCCAGTACTTC. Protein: CASSPMGRETQYF.

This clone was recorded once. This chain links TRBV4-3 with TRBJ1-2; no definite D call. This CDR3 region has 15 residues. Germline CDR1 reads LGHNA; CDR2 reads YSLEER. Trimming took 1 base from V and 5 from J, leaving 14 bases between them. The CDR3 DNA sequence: TGCGCCAGCAGCCAAGGTTTGACGGGGTGGTATGGCTACACCTTC. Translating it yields CASSQGLTGWYGYTF.

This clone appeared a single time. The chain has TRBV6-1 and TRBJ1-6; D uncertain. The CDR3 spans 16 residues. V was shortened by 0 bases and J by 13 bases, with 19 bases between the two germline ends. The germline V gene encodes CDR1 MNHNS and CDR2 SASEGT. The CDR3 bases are TGTGCCAGCAGTGAAGCCGGCACGGCGGCGGACGGGCCCCTCCACTTT. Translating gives CASSEAGTAADGPLHF.

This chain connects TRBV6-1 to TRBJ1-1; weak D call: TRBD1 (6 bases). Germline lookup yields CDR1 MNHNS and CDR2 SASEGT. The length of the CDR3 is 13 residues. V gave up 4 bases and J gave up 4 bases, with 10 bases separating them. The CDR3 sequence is CASSGRGRTEAFF. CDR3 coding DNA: TGTGCCAGCAGTGGCCGGGGGCGCACTGAAGCTTTCTTT.

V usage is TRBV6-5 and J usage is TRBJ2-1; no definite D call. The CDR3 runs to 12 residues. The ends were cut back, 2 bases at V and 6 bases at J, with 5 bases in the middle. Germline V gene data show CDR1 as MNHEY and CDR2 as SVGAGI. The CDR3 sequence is CASSYGRNEQFF. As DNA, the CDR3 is TGTGCCAGCAGTTACGGGCGCAATGAGCAGTTCTTC.

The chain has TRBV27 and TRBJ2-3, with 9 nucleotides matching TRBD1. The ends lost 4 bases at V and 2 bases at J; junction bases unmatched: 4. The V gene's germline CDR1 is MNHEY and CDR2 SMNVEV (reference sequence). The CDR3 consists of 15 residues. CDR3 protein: CASSSGTGNTDTQYF. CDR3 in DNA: TGTGCCAGCAGTTCGGGGACAGGGAACACAGATACGCAGTATTTT.

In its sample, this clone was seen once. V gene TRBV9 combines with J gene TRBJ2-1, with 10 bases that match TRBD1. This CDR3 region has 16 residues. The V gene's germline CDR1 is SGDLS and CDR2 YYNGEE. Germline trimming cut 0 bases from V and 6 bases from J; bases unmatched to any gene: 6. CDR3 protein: CASSVGGQGSGNEQFF. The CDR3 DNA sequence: TGTGCCAGCAGCGTAGGGGGACAGGGGTCTGGCAATGAGCAGTTCTTC.

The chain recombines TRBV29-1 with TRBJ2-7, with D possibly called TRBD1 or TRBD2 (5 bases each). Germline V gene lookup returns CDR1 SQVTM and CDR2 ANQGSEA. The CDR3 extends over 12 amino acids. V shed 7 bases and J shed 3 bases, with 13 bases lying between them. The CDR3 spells CSAEGQGYEQYF. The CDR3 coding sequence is TGCAGCGCTGAGGGGCAGGGCTACGAGCAGTACTTC.

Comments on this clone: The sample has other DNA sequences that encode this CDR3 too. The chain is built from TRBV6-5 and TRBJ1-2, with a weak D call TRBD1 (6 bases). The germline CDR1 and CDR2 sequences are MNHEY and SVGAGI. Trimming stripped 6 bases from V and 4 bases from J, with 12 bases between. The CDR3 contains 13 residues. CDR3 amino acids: CASSPTGPYGYTF. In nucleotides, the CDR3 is TGTGCCAGCAGCCCTACAGGGCCCTATGGCTACACCTTC.

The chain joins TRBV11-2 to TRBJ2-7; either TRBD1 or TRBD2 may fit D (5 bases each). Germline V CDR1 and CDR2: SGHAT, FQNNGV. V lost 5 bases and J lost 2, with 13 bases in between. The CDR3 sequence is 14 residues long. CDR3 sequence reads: CASSGPGRTYEQYF. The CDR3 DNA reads TGTGCCAGCAGCGGGCCGGGACGGACCTACGAGCAGTACTTC. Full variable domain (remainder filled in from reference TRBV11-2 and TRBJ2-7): EAGVAQSPRYKIIEKRQSVAFWCNPISGHATLYWYQQILGQGPKLLIQFQNNGVVDDSQLPKDRFSAERLKGVDSTLKIQPAKLEDSAVYLCASSGPGRTYEQYFGPGTRLTVT.

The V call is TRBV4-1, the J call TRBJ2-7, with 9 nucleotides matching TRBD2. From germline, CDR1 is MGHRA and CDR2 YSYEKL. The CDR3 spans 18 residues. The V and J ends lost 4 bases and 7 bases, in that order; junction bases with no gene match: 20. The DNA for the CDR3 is TGCGCCAGCAGCCCCCTTGGTCTCAGCGGGGGGAACCTTAGGGAGCAGTACTTC. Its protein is CASSPLGLSGGNLREQYF.

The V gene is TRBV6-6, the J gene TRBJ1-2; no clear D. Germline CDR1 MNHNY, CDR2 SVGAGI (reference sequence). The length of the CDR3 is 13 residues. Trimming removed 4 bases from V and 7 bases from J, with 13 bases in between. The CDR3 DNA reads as TGTGCCAGCAGTTTCTCACCACAGCGTGGCTACACCTTC. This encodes CASSFSPQRGYTF.

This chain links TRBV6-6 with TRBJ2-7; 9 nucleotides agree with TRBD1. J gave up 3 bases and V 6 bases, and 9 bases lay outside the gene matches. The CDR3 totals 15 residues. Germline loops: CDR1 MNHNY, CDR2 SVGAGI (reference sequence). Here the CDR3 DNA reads TGTGCCAGCAGGGAATGGACAGGGGCCCTCTACGAGCAGTACTTC. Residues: CASREWTGALYEQYF.

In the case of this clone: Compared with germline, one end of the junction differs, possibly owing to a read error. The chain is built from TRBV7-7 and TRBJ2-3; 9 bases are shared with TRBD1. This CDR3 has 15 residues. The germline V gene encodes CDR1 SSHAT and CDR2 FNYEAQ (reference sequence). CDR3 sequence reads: CASSRGQGYSDTQYF. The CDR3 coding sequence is TGTGCTAGCAGTAGAGGACAGGGGTATTCGGATACGCAGTATTTT. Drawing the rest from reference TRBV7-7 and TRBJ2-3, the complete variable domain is GAGVSQSPRYKVTKRGQDVTLRCDPISSHATLYWYQQALGQGPEFLTYFNYEAQPDKSGLPSDRFSAERPEGSISTLTIQRTEQRDSAMYRCASSRGQGYSDTQYFGPGTRLTVL.

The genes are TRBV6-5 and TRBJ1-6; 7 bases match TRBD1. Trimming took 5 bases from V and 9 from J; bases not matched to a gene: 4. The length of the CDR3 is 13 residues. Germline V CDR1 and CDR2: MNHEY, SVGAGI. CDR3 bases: TGTGCCAGCAGTCTAGGGGGCGGTTCACCCCTCCACTTT. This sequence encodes CASSLGGGSPLHF.

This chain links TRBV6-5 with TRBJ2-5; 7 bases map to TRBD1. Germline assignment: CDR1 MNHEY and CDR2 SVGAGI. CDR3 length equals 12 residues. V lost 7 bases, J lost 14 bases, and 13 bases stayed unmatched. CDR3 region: CASTDLTGRGYF. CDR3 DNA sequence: TGTGCCAGCACCGACCTGACAGGGCGAGGTTACTTC.

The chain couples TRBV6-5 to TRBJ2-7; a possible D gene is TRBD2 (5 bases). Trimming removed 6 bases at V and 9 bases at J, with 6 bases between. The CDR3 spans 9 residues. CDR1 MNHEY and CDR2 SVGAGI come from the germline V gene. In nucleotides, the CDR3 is TGTGCCAGCAGACGGGGGCAGTACTTC. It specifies CASRRGQYF.

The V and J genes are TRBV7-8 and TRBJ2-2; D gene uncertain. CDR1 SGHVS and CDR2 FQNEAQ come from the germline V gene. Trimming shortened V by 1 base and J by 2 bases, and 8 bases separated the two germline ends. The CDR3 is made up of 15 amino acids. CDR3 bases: TGTGCCAGCAGCTTAGTGCCAGGAAACACCGGGGAGCTGTTTTTT. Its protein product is CASSLVPGNTGELFF.